Shown below are 7 T cell receptor beta chains from a single sample sequenced in a study of graft-versus-host responses after intestinal transplantation. The table came from immunoSEQ multiplex PCR; TCRdb's copy has only in-frame clones and leaves some out. The repertoire has some 130,000 clones, over 80% of them found once; the top ten carry more than 0.1%. Antigen specificity for these receptors is unknown. Sequences were derived from unstimulated CD4+ T cells sorted from spleen or lymph node cells, sampled before intestinal transplant. The receptors originated from a human donor who received an intestinal transplant.

This clone is a singleton in its sample. The chain uses TRBV4-2 and TRBJ1-4; no clear D. The CDR3 totals 16 residues. Germline CDR1 and CDR2: LGHNA and YNFKEQ. V gave up 4 bases and J gave up 3 bases, with 15 bases separating them. CDR3 nucleotide sequence: TGTGCCAGCAGCCCCGGTTTACAGTGGGCTAATGAAAAACTGTTTTTT. It translates to CASSPGLQWANEKLFF.

V and J are TRBV6-1 and TRBJ2-1, with a possible D match to TRBD1 (6 bases). This CDR3 is 13 amino acids long. V lost 5 bases to trimming and J lost 6 bases, with 11 bases between them. The germline V gene has CDR1 MNHNS and CDR2 SASEGT. The CDR3 loop is CASSTRQANEQFF. Written as DNA, the CDR3 is TGTGCCAGCAGTACTCGACAGGCCAATGAGCAGTTCTTC.

V is TRBV14 and J is TRBJ1-1; 7 bases are shared with TRBD1. Germline V gives CDR1 SGHDN, CDR2 FVKESK. CDR3 length equals 16 residues. J gave up 1 base and V 2 bases, and 7 bases lay outside the gene matches. The CDR3 region has the DNA TGTGCCAGCAGCCAAAGGGGACAGAGTACGAACACTGAAGCTTTCTTT. It yields the protein CASSQRGQSTNTEAFF.

The rearrangement links TRBV7-3 to TRBJ2-1; TRBD2 might be the D (5 bases). The CDR3 has 14 amino acids. From germline, CDR1 is SGHTA and CDR2 FQGTGA. Trimming cost V 1 base and J 5 bases, with 9 bases left between them. Here the CDR3 reads CASSLSPADNEQFF. In DNA form, the CDR3 reads TGTGCCAGCAGCTTAAGTCCAGCGGACAATGAGCAGTTCTTC.

The rearrangement links TRBV6-1 to TRBJ2-7; no reliable D call. The V gene's germline CDR1 is MNHNS and CDR2 SASEGT. V shed 2 bases and J shed 5 bases, with 22 bases lying between them. This CDR3 contains 17 residues. The CDR3 region has the DNA TGTGCCAGCAGTGAAAGGCTTTGGTCAGAAGGAGCCCACGAGCAGTACTTC. As protein: CASSERLWSEGAHEQYF.

The chain is built from TRBV7-3 and TRBJ2-1, with TRBD2 matching 11 bases. The V segment lost 4 bases and the J segment 9 bases; nucleotides outside the gene matches: 8. Germline loops: CDR1 SGHTA, CDR2 FQGTGA. CDR3 length: 15 amino acids. The CDR3 bases are TGTGCCAGCAGCTCGGGGACTAGCGGTTTCACTGAGCAGTTCTTC. Its protein product is CASSSGTSGFTEQFF.

This clone showed up just a few times. This chain connects TRBV7-9 to TRBJ1-2; possibly TRBD1 for D (6 bases). The germline gives CDR1 SEHNR, CDR2 FQNEAQ (reference sequence). The V end lost 5 bases, the J end lost 8 bases, and 15 bases lay between the germline ends. This CDR3 is 13 amino acids long. As DNA, the CDR3 is TGTGCCAGCAGCCCAAATACAGGGTGGGGCTACACCTTC. Translated, it gives CASSPNTGWGYTF.